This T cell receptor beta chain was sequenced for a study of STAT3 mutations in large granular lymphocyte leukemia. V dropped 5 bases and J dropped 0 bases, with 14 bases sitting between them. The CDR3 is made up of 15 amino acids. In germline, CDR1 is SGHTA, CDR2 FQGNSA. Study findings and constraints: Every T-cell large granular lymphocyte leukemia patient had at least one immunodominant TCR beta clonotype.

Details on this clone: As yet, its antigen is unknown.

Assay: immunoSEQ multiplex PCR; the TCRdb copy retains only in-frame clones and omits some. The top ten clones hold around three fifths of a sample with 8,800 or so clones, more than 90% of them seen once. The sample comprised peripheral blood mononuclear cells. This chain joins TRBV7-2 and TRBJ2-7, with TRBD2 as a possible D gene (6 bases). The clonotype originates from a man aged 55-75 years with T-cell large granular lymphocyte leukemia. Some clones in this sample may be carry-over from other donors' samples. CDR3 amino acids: CASSPGGTSSYEQYF. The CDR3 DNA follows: TGTGCCAGCAGCCCCGGGGGAACGAGCTCCTACGAGCAGTACTTC.